This entry features one TCR beta chain sequence. Antigen unknown. Tumor tissue was taken before any definitive surgery or chemotherapy was given. Profiling relied on immunoSEQ multiplex PCR, and the TCRdb table lists in-frame clones only, not all of them. The sample has 1,500 to 2,000 clones; around 80% are singletons. The data are from a study of high-grade serous ovarian cancer treatment subgroups. Regarding the study as a whole: Different patients shared almost no repertoire; same-patient tumors shared 0.11 to 0.79. TCR relatedness rose with neoantigen level and trended with mutation load.

Sequenced sample: tumor tissue. This receptor was obtained from a human donor with high-grade serous ovarian cancer.

Written as DNA, the CDR3 is TGTGCCAGCTCACCACCGAACGGGAGGGATGGTGAGCAGTTCTTC. It translates to CASSPPNGRDGEQFF. This rearrangement joins TRBV18 to TRBJ2-1, with TRBD2 matching over 8 bases. CDR1 and CDR2 (germline): KGHSH, LQKENI. This CDR3 comprises 15 residues. V trimming: 0 bases; J trimming: 9 bases; junction bases outside the gene matches: 7. The full variable domain, with the rest looked up from reference TRBV18 and TRBJ2-1, is NAGVMQNPRHLVRRRGQEARLRCSPMKGHSHVYWYRQLPEEGLKFMVYLQKENIIDESGMPKERFSAEFPKEGPSILRIQQVVRGDSAAYFCASSPPNGRDGEQFFGPGTRLTVL.